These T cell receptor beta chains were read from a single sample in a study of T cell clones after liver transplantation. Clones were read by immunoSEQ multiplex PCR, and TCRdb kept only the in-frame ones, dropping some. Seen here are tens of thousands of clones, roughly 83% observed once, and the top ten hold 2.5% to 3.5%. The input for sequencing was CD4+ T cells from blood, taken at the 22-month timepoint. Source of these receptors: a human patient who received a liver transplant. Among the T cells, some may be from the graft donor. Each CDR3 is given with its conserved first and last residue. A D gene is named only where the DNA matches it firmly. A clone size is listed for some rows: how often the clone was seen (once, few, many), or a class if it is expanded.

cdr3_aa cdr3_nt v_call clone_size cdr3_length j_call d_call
CASSPLTVGASGNTIYF TGTGCCAGCTCACCCCTGACAGTGGGGGCCTCTGGAAACACCATATATTTT TRBV18 NA 17 TRBJ1-3 NA
CASSQGVDTDTQYF TGCGCCAGCAGCCAAGGGGTAGACACAGATACGCAGTATTTT TRBV4-3 NA 14 TRBJ2-3 NA
CASSPVLMSYEQYF TGTGCCAGCAGCCCCGTATTAATGAGTTACGAGCAGTACTTC TRBV7-2 NA 14 TRBJ2-7 NA
CASSLGPGTGGRKLFF TGTGCCAGCAGCCTAGGGCCAGGGACAGGGGGACGGAAACTGTTTTTT TRBV13 NA 16 TRBJ1-4 TRBD1
CASSGLAGRYEQYF TGTGCCAGCAGTGGACTAGCGGGGCGATACGAGCAGTACTTC TRBV6-6 NA 14 TRBJ2-7 TRBD2
CASSLPPTGCYSGNTIYF TGTGCCAGCAGCTTACCCCCGACAGGGTGTTATTCTGGAAACACCATATATTTT TRBV7-7 NA 18 TRBJ1-3 TRBD1
CASSPTNPKIYGYTF TGTGCCAGCTCACCGACGAATCCGAAAATCTATGGCTACACCTTC TRBV18 many 15 TRBJ1-2 NA
CASSGGGYNEQFF TGTGCCAGCAGCGGAGGGGGTTACAATGAGCAGTTCTTC TRBV7-2 NA 13 TRBJ2-1 NA
CASSFGRQTQYF TGTGCCAGCAGCTTCGGCAGACAGACCCAGTACTTC TRBV5-6 once 12 TRBJ2-5 NA
CASSVAGNTIYF TGTGCCAGCAGTGTGGCAGGAAACACCATATATTTT TRBV2 NA 12 TRBJ1-3 NA
CASSQGQQPNYGYTF TGCGCCAGCAGCCAAGGACAGCAGCCTAACTATGGCTACACCTTC TRBV4-3 few 15 TRBJ1-2 NA
CASSGGKRGRPQHF TGTGCCAGTAGTGGGGGTAAGAGGGGGAGGCCCCAGCATTTT TRBV19 NA 14 TRBJ1-5 NA
CASSEFGTREQYF TGTGCCAGCAGTGAATTTGGGACCCGCGAGCAGTACTTC TRBV6-4 NA 13 TRBJ2-7 NA
CASSRDRGRVGYTF TGTGCCAGCAGTAGGGACAGGGGGCGCGTTGGCTACACCTTC TRBV27 NA 14 TRBJ1-2 TRBD1
CASSSGRMNTEAFF TGTGCCAGTAGTTCGGGCCGCATGAACACTGAAGCTTTCTTT TRBV19 NA 14 TRBJ1-1 NA
CASGGGASYGYTF TGTGCCAGCGGGGGGGGCGCGAGCTATGGCTACACCTTC TRBV19 NA 13 TRBJ1-2 NA
CASRTGGNQPQHF TGTGCCAGCAGGACAGGGGGTAATCAGCCCCAGCATTTT TRBV28 once 13 TRBJ1-5 TRBD1
CASSAMGSNTGELFF TGTGCCAGCAGCGCCATGGGTTCGAACACCGGGGAGCTGTTTTTT TRBV7-2 NA 15 TRBJ2-2 NA
CASSLVPEFGTEAFF TGTGCCAGCAGCTTAGTGCCGGAGTTTGGCACTGAAGCTTTCTTT TRBV7-2 NA 15 TRBJ1-1 NA
CASSQGRGRRATNEKLFF TGCGCCAGCAGCCAAGGTAGGGGGCGGCGAGCAACTAATGAAAAACTGTTTTTT TRBV4-1 NA 18 TRBJ1-4 TRBD1
CASRETLNTEAFF TGTGCCAGCAGAGAAACTTTGAACACTGAAGCTTTCTTT TRBV6-4 NA 13 TRBJ1-1 NA
CASSLDRGWGNTIYF TGTGCCAGCAGCTTAGACAGGGGTTGGGGAAACACCATATATTTT TRBV7-2 NA 15 TRBJ1-3 TRBD1
CSVEDPPSTDTQYF TGCAGCGTTGAAGACCCCCCTAGCACAGATACGCAGTATTTT TRBV29-1 NA 14 TRBJ2-3 NA
CASSWGGRNTEAFF TGTGCCAGCAGCTGGGGGGGGAGAAACACTGAAGCTTTCTTT TRBV2 NA 14 TRBJ1-1 NA
CASTPTGHTEAFF TGTGCCAGCACCCCAACAGGGCACACTGAAGCTTTCTTT TRBV7-9 NA 13 TRBJ1-1 NA
CASSYHQGALGEQYF TGTGCCAGCAGTTACCACCAGGGGGCCCTCGGCGAGCAGTACTTC TRBV6-5 NA 15 TRBJ2-7 TRBD1
CATSRGEWTEAFF TGTGCCACCAGCAGAGGTGAGTGGACTGAAGCTTTCTTT TRBV15 few 13 TRBJ1-1 NA
CASSQLAGETQYF TGCGCCAGCAGCCAACTAGCGGGTGAGACCCAGTACTTC TRBV4-1 NA 13 TRBJ2-5 TRBD2
CASSSFGGDTQYF TGTGCCAGCAGCTCGTTCGGGGGGGACACCCAGTACTTC TRBV5-4 NA 13 TRBJ2-5 TRBD2
CASSATTGVNTGELFF TGTGCCAGCAGCGCAACGACAGGGGTGAACACCGGGGAGCTGTTTTTT TRBV11-3 NA 16 TRBJ2-2 TRBD1
CASSFDRASPLHF TGTGCCAGCAGCTTTGACAGGGCTTCACCCCTCCACTTT TRBV11-1 few 13 TRBJ1-6 TRBD1
CASSIPQGGTEAFF TGTGCCAGTAGTATCCCACAGGGGGGCACTGAAGCTTTCTTT TRBV19 NA 14 TRBJ1-1 TRBD1
CSAAPGNTIYF TGCAGTGCTGCGCCCGGAAACACCATATATTTT TRBV20-1 NA 11 TRBJ1-3 NA
CASSVRGDGRASDTQYF TGTGCCAGCAGCGTCCGGGGGGACGGGAGGGCCTCCGATACGCAGTATTTT TRBV9 NA 17 TRBJ2-3 TRBD2
CASSVGEAQSGYTF TGTGCCAGCAGCGTAGGAGAGGCGCAGAGCGGCTACACCTTC TRBV9 NA 14 TRBJ1-2 NA
CASRRDRGVRSPLHF TGTGCCAGCAGGCGGGACAGGGGCGTCCGATCACCCCTCCACTTT TRBV2 NA 15 TRBJ1-6 TRBD1
CASSVGDSRTYEQYF TGTGCCAGCAGCGTTGGGGACAGCCGGACCTACGAGCAGTACTTC TRBV9 NA 15 TRBJ2-7 TRBD1
CASSMFGTGGTGELFF TGTGCCAGTAGTATGTTTGGGACAGGGGGCACGGGGGAGCTGTTTTTT TRBV19 NA 16 TRBJ2-2 TRBD1
CARSPDDSQRGLTEAFF TGTGCCAGAAGCCCAGATGACAGTCAGAGGGGCCTCACTGAAGCTTTCTTT TRBV5-3 NA 17 TRBJ1-1 NA
CASSSPGFGGSGNTIYF TGTGCCAGCAGTTCCCCCGGGTTCGGGGGCTCTGGAAACACCATATATTTT TRBV28 once 17 TRBJ1-3 NA
CASSTPPLFEQFF TGTGCCAGTAGTACCCCTCCTCTGTTTGAGCAGTTCTTC TRBV19 NA 13 TRBJ2-1 NA
CASSSSGSINQPQHF TGTGCCAGCAGCTCCTCCGGGAGCATCAATCAGCCCCAGCATTTT TRBV7-8 few 15 TRBJ1-5 NA
CASSEDRGPQYF TGTGCCAGCAGTGAAGACAGGGGTCCGCAGTATTTT TRBV25-1 NA 12 TRBJ2-3 TRBD1
CASSLVGRETQYF TGTGCCAGCAGCTTGGTGGGGAGGGAGACCCAGTACTTC TRBV5-6 NA 13 TRBJ2-5 NA
CASSVDAGRWNTEAFF TGTGCCAGCAGCGTAGATGCGGGCAGGTGGAACACTGAAGCTTTCTTT TRBV9 NA 16 TRBJ1-1 NA
CASREGLAGLTDTQYF TGTGCCAGCAGGGAAGGACTAGCGGGACTGACAGATACGCAGTATTTT TRBV6-1 NA 16 TRBJ2-3 TRBD2
CASSLRTGSSEQYF TGTGCCAGCAGCTTACGGACAGGGTCCAGCGAGCAGTACTTC TRBV7-3 NA 14 TRBJ2-7 TRBD1
CASSLTGQVSEQFF TGTGCCAGCAGCCTCACGGGACAGGTTAGTGAGCAGTTCTTC TRBV7-2 NA 14 TRBJ2-1 TRBD1
CASSERTGVPGGPQHF TGTGCCAGCAGTGAGCGGACAGGGGTTCCGGGTGGCCCCCAGCATTTT TRBV6-1 NA 16 TRBJ1-5 TRBD1
CASSLRPGNQETQYF TGTGCCAGCAGCTTAAGGCCAGGGAACCAAGAGACCCAGTACTTC TRBV7-2 NA 15 TRBJ2-5 NA
CASSLAGEQFF TGTGCCAGCAGCTTAGCTGGTGAGCAGTTCTTC TRBV7-3 NA 11 TRBJ2-1 NA
CAWTRDTYEQYF TGTGCCTGGACCCGGGACACCTACGAGCAGTACTTC TRBV30 once 12 TRBJ2-7 NA
CASSSTPNTEAFF TGTGCCAGCAGCTCGACACCTAACACTGAAGCTTTCTTT TRBV7-9 NA 13 TRBJ1-1 NA
CASSSLQREEQYF TGCGCCAGCAGCTCCCTTCAACGGGAAGAGCAGTACTTC TRBV5-1 NA 13 TRBJ2-7 NA
CASSLLAAYNEQFF TGTGCCAGCAGCTTACTAGCGGCATACAATGAGCAGTTCTTC TRBV7-2 NA 14 TRBJ2-1 TRBD2
CASSHFLSPTGSSGNTIYF TGTGCCAGCAGCCATTTTCTATCCCCGACAGGAAGCTCTGGAAACACCATATATTTT TRBV14 NA 19 TRBJ1-3 NA
CASSRDSYSNQPQHF TGTGCCAGCAGTCGGGACAGTTATAGCAATCAGCCCCAGCATTTT TRBV27 NA 15 TRBJ1-5 TRBD1
CSRASRETQYF TGCAGCCGGGCCTCGCGGGAGACCCAGTACTTC TRBV20-1 NA 11 TRBJ2-5 NA
CASSQAQVSSSGNTIYF TGTGCCAGCAGCCAAGCGCAGGTATCGAGCTCTGGAAACACCATATATTTT TRBV4-2 NA 17 TRBJ1-3 NA
CASSLLGEGTGELFF TGTGCCAGCAGTTTACTAGGGGAGGGGACCGGGGAGCTGTTTTTT TRBV27 NA 15 TRBJ2-2 TRBD2